This TCR beta chain was recovered during a study of control samples from healthy donors and cancer patients. Germline V gene data show CDR1 as SGHTA and CDR2 as FQGNSA. The CDR3 extends over 16 amino acids. V dropped 5 bases and J dropped 8; count of bases not matched to a gene: 16. TCRdb's copy holds only in-frame clones and misses some; the assay was immunoSEQ multiplex PCR. The top ten hold around 9% of the sample, which has 120,000 or so clones, over 75% seen once. This clonotype was sampled from a man aged 35-49 years in good health. The sequencing sample was made of blood. This rearrangement joins TRBV7-2 to TRBJ1-2; TRBD1 agrees at 8 bases. Here the CDR3 reads CASSLQGGLAANGYTF. The CDR3 bases are TGTGCCAGCAGCCTACAGGGGGGACTGGCAGCCAACGGCTACACCTTC.